The 2 T cell receptor beta chains below all came from one sample that was sequenced in a study of CD8 T cells in Susac syndrome. Reverse transcription of about 0.5 to 1 ug RNA was carried out with random hexamers. In TCRdb, the immunoSEQ multiplex PCR reads were re-called with MiXCR into one record per CDR3 protein. The table includes more than 200,000 distinct CDR3 sequences, 94% detected once. The specimen sequenced was CD4+ T cells from PBMCs. The source of these receptors is a human donor with Susac syndrome.

About this clonotype: An end of the junction differs from the germline gene, which may be a read error. The CDR3 region is CANSVGDSTLIPYNSPLHF. As DNA, the CDR3 is TGTGCCAACAGCGTAGGCGATTCAACTTTGATCCCCTATAATTCACCCCTCCACTTT. The V and J genes are TRBV9 and TRBJ1-6; D gene unclear. CDR3 length: 19 amino acids. Germline V gene lookup returns CDR1 SGDLS and CDR2 YYNGEE.

The chain employs TRBV20-1 and TRBJ1-4, with D uncertain. Per germline, CDR1 DFQATT and CDR2 SNEGSKA (reference sequence). Trimming removed 5 bases at V and 0 bases at J, with 10 bases between. CDR3 length equals 14 residues. Here the CDR3 reads CSAGFDATNEKLFF. CDR3 sequence (DNA): TGCAGTGCTGGATTCGATGCAACTAATGAAAAACTGTTTTTT.